The source of this T cell receptor beta chain is a study of T cell changes during pregnancy in multiple sclerosis. CDR3 length equals 15 residues. The germline gives CDR1 SGHTA, CDR2 FQGNSA. V was clipped by 5 bases and J by 3 bases; unmatched bases: 7. Sequenced by immunoSEQ multiplex PCR; TCRdb stores in-frame clones only, minus some. The sample has roughly 43,000 clones; roughly 87% are singletons. The source is a female donor with multiple sclerosis, enrolled in a pregnancy study. The V and J genes are TRBV7-2 and TRBJ2-7; TRBD2 agrees at 10 bases. The specimen was CD4+ T cells from peripheral blood mononuclear cells, collected after pregnancy. The CDR3 loop is CASSVRLAGHYEQYF. Written as DNA, the CDR3 is TGTGCCAGCAGCGTGCGACTAGCGGGTCACTACGAGCAGTACTTC.